The sequence of this T cell receptor beta chain was determined in a study of synovial regulatory T cells in juvenile arthritis. Study-wide results and limits: iaTreg cells shared more CDR3 sequences with synovial Tregs than other blood Tregs did.

Produced via immunoSEQ multiplex PCR; TCRdb's table is partial and in-frame only. Its clone listing holds approximately 3,000 clones. Matched peripheral blood accompanied the synovial fluid taken from each patient with active arthritis. The roughly 11 donors had active juvenile idiopathic arthritis, with 3 polyarticular and 8 oligoarticular cases. Patients had median age approximately 10 years, range 2.4-22.9. As for this clone: Its antigen remains unknown.

Germline V gene sequence: CDR1 ENHRY, CDR2 SYGVKD. This CDR3 has 14 amino acids. No nucleotide data were recorded. This chain links TRBV10-3 with TRBJ2-7; the D call from TCRdb, TRBD2, cannot be confirmed without DNA. Sequencing input: Treg cells from the synovium. The sequence was collected from a donor younger than 35 with juvenile idiopathic arthritis. CDR3 region: CAISASADRGEQYF.